These 5 T cell receptor beta chains were sequenced from one sample in a study of T cell changes during pregnancy in multiple sclerosis. Libraries were prepared by immunoSEQ multiplex PCR; TCRdb keeps only in-frame clonotypes and omits some of them. Of around 39,000 clones listed, 80% to 95% are singletons. Sequencing was performed on PBMCs (not recorded whether the cells were cultured). All receptors come from a female donor with multiple sclerosis, enrolled in a pregnancy study.

The chain couples TRBV6-6 to TRBJ2-7; D may be TRBD1 (6 bases). CDR3 length: 14 amino acids. The germline V and J ends were trimmed by 5 bases and 0 bases, with 11 bases remaining between them. Germline V CDR1 and CDR2: MNHNY, SVGAGI (reference sequence). The CDR3 is CASSNDRSSYEQYF. The CDR3 nucleotides are TGTGCCAGCAGTAACGACAGGAGCTCCTACGAGCAGTACTTC.

This chain connects TRBV7-2 to TRBJ2-7; D is unclear. Germline CDR1 is SGHTA and CDR2 is FQGNSA. The CDR3 has 13 residues. V lost 5 bases and J 4 bases, leaving 12 bases between the germline ends. The DNA for the CDR3 is TGTGCCAGCAGCCTCGGCCTCCTTTACGAGCAGTACTTC. Translation gives CASSLGLLYEQYF.

The chain is built from TRBV7-2 and TRBJ2-7; TRBD2 aligns across 9 bases. Trimming cost V 1 base and J 3 bases; bases outside gene matches: 10. CDR3 length equals 17 residues. Per germline, CDR1 SGHTA and CDR2 FQGNSA. CDR3 region: CASSLVVAGGPFYEQYF. The CDR3 nucleotides are TGTGCCAGCAGCTTAGTGGTTGCGGGAGGGCCTTTCTACGAGCAGTACTTC.

The J gene is TRBJ2-7, the V gene TRBV29-1; 8 bases are shared with TRBD1. The ends lost 1 base at V and 2 bases at J; junction bases unmatched: 10. CDR1 is SQVTM, CDR2 ANQGSEA, per germline. The CDR3 contains 16 residues. CDR3 sequence reads: CSVEVPRTGPAYEQYF. The CDR3 region has the DNA TGCAGCGTTGAAGTACCTAGGACAGGGCCGGCCTACGAGCAGTACTTC.

V and J are TRBV4-1 and TRBJ2-7, with 7 bases aligning to TRBD1. Trimming cost V 5 bases and J 4 bases; bases outside gene matches: 8. This CDR3 region has 14 residues. Germline lookup yields CDR1 MGHRA and CDR2 YSYEKL. The DNA of the CDR3 is TGCGCCAGCAGCTCCCGACAGGGTGGGTACGAGCAGTACTTC. Residues: CASSSRQGGYEQYF.